This TCR beta chain was recovered during a study of beta chain features in type 1 diabetes. Overall study findings and caveats: Moderate yet significant TCRB CDR3 shortening was seen in Type 1 diabetes patients in all four CD4+ subsets. PCR, the amplification step, might favor shorter templates, equally in patients and controls.

As to this clone: The antigen is unknown.

Germline CDR1 reads SGHNT; CDR2 reads YENEEA. V lost 5 bases and J lost 6; bases outside the gene matches: 4. CDR3 length: 13 residues. The isolated RNA, all of it, was reverse transcribed, so expressed TCRB transcripts were what got sequenced. The assay was immunoSEQ multiplex PCR, and TCRdb's table has in-frame clones only and misses some. The profile shows 240,000 or so clones, 25% to 30% of them singletons. A sort by CD45RO/CCR7/CD25/CD127/CD95/CD27 yielded CD4+ naive, central memory, regulatory and stem cell-like memory cells. The sequence came from a man aged 30 to 45 in good health. The sequenced sample was central memory CD4+ T cells from blood. J is TRBJ2-4 and V is TRBV11-3; TRBD1 aligns across 7 bases. The CDR3 is CASSPGGRNIQYF. The CDR3 DNA reads as TGTGCCAGCAGCCCAGGGGGTCGAAACATTCAGTACTTC.